This section outlines one T cell receptor (beta chain) sequence together with its context. The sample belongs to a study of blood T cell repertoires in COVID-19. Study-level information: Samples came from the United States, Italy and Spain, spanning acute and convalescent COVID-19. Sample material is recorded as cDNA or gDNA derived from T cells, B-cell-depleted T cells, or PBMCs.

Original data processing: It was from reference gene primer amplification that nucleated cell counts were estimated. Profiling relied on immunoSEQ multiplex PCR, and the TCRdb table lists in-frame clones only, not all of them. Clone size and V and J calls were adopted from that table, with D and trimming inferred from the DNA. The repertoire has over 75,000 clones, roughly 80% of them found once; the top ten carry around 17%. Unmatched junction bases numbered 8, after V lost 0 bases and J lost 12 bases. In germline, CDR1 is SGHDN, CDR2 FVKESK. The CDR3 is 13 residues long. The source is a human donor in a cohort sampled during active COVID-19. The chain links TRBV14 to TRBJ2-7; TRBD1 matches 7 bases. The sequenced material came from peripheral blood. The CDR3 protein is CASSQDWTGTAYF. CDR3 sequence (DNA): TGTGCCAGCAGCCAAGATTGGACAGGCACAGCGTACTTC.